The 27 T cell receptor beta chains below were found in one sample sequenced in a study of T-cell reconstitution after alpha-beta-depleted transplantation in children. Using unique molecular identifiers, the investigators prepared the TCRbeta library. MiXCR, run by TCRdb on the PCR reads, gives a single entry per CDR3 protein. The top ten clones hold approximately 3.8% of a sample with about 370,000 distinct CDR3 sequences, just over 20% of them seen once. Sequencing was performed on PBMCs from the stem cell graft donor, taken from the stem cell graft. The receptors stem from a human donor who donated a stem cell graft to a child with acute myeloid leukemia.

With respect to this clonotype: This CDR3 is missing its conserved last phenylalanine or tryptophan, likely due to a read error. The V gene is TRBV20-1, the J gene TRBJ1-1; 10 nucleotides agree with TRBD1. Trimming took 6 bases from V and 6 from J; bases not matched to a gene: 10. The germline V gene encodes CDR1 DFQATT and CDR2 SNEGSKA (reference sequence). CDR3 length equals 14 residues. In nucleotides, the CDR3 is TGCAGTGCCTTGGGGGACAGGGGACGGGCTGAAGCTTTCTTA. This encodes CSALGDRGRAEAFL.

This clonotype has just a few counts. CDR3 in amino acids: CASSSSSGPGTDTQYF. As DNA, the CDR3 is TGTGCCAGCAGTTCCTCTAGCGGCCCGGGGACAGATACGCAGTATTTT. The chain has TRBV28 and TRBJ2-3, with TRBD2 matching 7 bases. V shed 4 bases, J shed 3 bases, and the junction held 10 bases outside the gene matches. The germline CDR1 and CDR2 sequences are MDHEN and SYDVKM. This CDR3 spans 16 amino acids.

The rearrangement links TRBV5-1 to TRBJ2-1; D is unclear. The germline gives CDR1 SGHRS, CDR2 YFSETQ. This CDR3 has 15 amino acids. The ends were cut back, 6 bases at V and 0 bases at J, with 13 bases in the middle. In nucleotides, the CDR3 is TGCGCCAGCAACCCCGGGTCCTTCTCCTACAATGAGCAGTTCTTC. It codes for CASNPGSFSYNEQFF.

The chain is built from TRBV2 and TRBJ1-5; D uncertain. Germline V gene sequence: CDR1 SNHLY, CDR2 FYNNEI. V lost 5 bases and J 9 bases, leaving 14 bases between the germline ends. The CDR3 runs to 13 residues. The CDR3 loop reads CASSTDTKTPQHF. As DNA, the CDR3 is TGTGCCAGCAGTACAGACACCAAGACGCCCCAGCATTTT.

This clonotype has only a few counts. The chain links TRBV24-1 to TRBJ2-2; possible D gene TRBD1, 5 bases. This CDR3 is built from 13 residues. Trimming took 8 bases from V and 5 from J, leaving 11 bases between them. Germline V gene data show CDR1 as KGHDR and CDR2 as SFDVKD. In DNA, the CDR3 is TGTGCCACCACCGAAGCAGGGACCGGGGAGCTGTTTTTT. Amino acid sequence: CATTEAGTGELFF.

This clonotype has a count of ten or more. CDR3 sequence reads: CASSLGVRDHTYEQYF. The DNA for the CDR3 is TGTGCCAGCAGCTTAGGGGTCCGGGACCATACCTACGAGCAGTACTTC. The chain combines TRBV11-2 with TRBJ2-7; D assignment may be TRBD1 or TRBD2 (5 bases each). Germline V gene data show CDR1 as SGHAT and CDR2 as FQNNGV. V gave up 1 base and J gave up 2 bases, with 15 bases separating them. The CDR3 consists of 16 residues.

The chain combines TRBV29-1 with TRBJ1-1, with 7 bases that match TRBD1. CDR3 length equals 14 residues. J gave up 2 bases and V 3 bases, and 6 bases lay outside the gene matches. Germline assignment: CDR1 SQVTM and CDR2 ANQGSEA. CDR3 sequence: CSVEGGDSNTEAFF. Here the CDR3 DNA reads TGCAGCGTTGAGGGGGGGGACAGCAACACTGAAGCTTTCTTT.

This clonotype has a handful of counts. This chain joins TRBV6-1 and TRBJ2-4, with TRBD2 identical over 13 bases. Germline CDR1 MNHNS, CDR2 SASEGT. J gave up 0 bases and V 6 bases, and 8 bases lay outside the gene matches. The length of the CDR3 is 18 residues. This CDR3 reads CASSRTSGSPLAKNIQYF. CDR3 in DNA: TGTGCCAGCAGCCGGACTAGCGGGAGCCCTCTAGCCAAAAACATTCAGTACTTC.

V is TRBV5-1 and J is TRBJ2-1; no definite D call. V was cut by 5 bases and J by 4 bases, with 16 bases left in between. Per the germline V gene, CDR1 is SGHRS and CDR2 is YFSETQ. The CDR3 spans 15 residues. CDR3 sequence: CASSPQSPPYNEQFF. CDR3 nucleotide sequence: TGCGCCAGCAGTCCACAGAGCCCCCCTTACAATGAGCAGTTCTTC.

This clonotype was found once. Compared with germline, one end of the junction differs, possibly owing to a read error. The chain has TRBV9 and TRBJ1-5, with D possibly being TRBD1 (5 bases). The CDR3 totals 13 residues. CDR1 and CDR2 from the germline V gene are SGDLS and YYNGEE. CDR3 loop: CASSAGTAEPQRF. The DNA of the CDR3 is TGTGCCAGCAGCGCCGGGACTGCGGAGCCCCAGCGTTTT.

The rearrangement links TRBV4-2 to TRBJ2-2; D is unclear. The ends were cut back, 6 bases at V and 1 base at J, with 9 bases in the middle. The CDR3 runs to 14 residues. Germline values: CDR1 LGHNA, CDR2 YNFKEQ. CDR3 coding DNA: TGTGCCAGCAGAGACCGAAGGAACACCGGGGAGCTGTTTTTT. Translated: CASRDRRNTGELFF.

This clonotype was counted at least ten times. V usage is TRBV15 and J usage is TRBJ2-1; D call uncertain. The V end lost 1 base, the J end lost 9 bases, and 7 bases lay between the germline ends. The CDR3 spans 12 residues. Germline CDR1 reads LNHNV; CDR2 reads YYDKDF (reference sequence). The CDR3 is CATSRVTAEQFF. The CDR3 DNA sequence: TGTGCCACCAGCAGAGTTACAGCTGAGCAGTTCTTC.

V gene TRBV20-1 combines with J gene TRBJ2-7, with D possibly matching TRBD2 (5 bases). V shed 3 bases and J shed 3 bases, with 15 bases lying between them. Germline-derived CDR1 and CDR2 are DFQATT and SNEGSKA (reference sequence). The CDR3 totals 14 residues. Here the CDR3 DNA reads TGCAGTGCTAGTGCGGCTAGCCCCCTCTACGAGCAGTACTTC. Translated, it gives CSASAASPLYEQYF.

This clonotype was seen ten or more times. The chain combines TRBV20-1 with TRBJ2-1; D unresolved. The germline V gene encodes CDR1 DFQATT and CDR2 SNEGSKA (reference sequence). The CDR3 length is 12 residues. The DNA for the CDR3 is TGCAGAGCTCTGGTGGATTACAATGAGCAGTTCTTC. Its translation is CRALVDYNEQFF.

The V gene is TRBV4-2, the J gene TRBJ2-1; maybe TRBD2 (5 bases). Trimming took 4 bases from V and 1 from J, leaving 11 bases between them. This CDR3 comprises 15 residues. Germline V gene lookup returns CDR1 LGHNA and CDR2 YNFKEQ. The CDR3 here is CASSLPGGSYNEQFF. The CDR3 DNA reads TGTGCCAGCAGCCTACCCGGAGGATCCTACAATGAGCAGTTCTTC.

This clonotype was detected a few times. DNA for the CDR3: TGTGCCAGCAGCCCACGTAGGACAGATACGCAGTATTTT. Its translation: CASSPRRTDTQYF. The chain joins TRBV7-6 to TRBJ2-3, with unresolved D. The CDR3 is 13 residues long. V was shortened by 5 bases and J by 3 bases, with 9 bases between the two germline ends. Germline V gives CDR1 SGHVS, CDR2 FNYEAQ.

The genes are TRBV18 and TRBJ1-2, with no clear D. The ends were cut back, 2 bases at V and 5 bases at J, with 12 bases in the middle. Germline CDR1 and CDR2: KGHSH and LQKENI. The CDR3 is made up of 14 amino acids. The CDR3 nucleotides read TGTGCCAGCTCACCAAAGACAAGTACTTATGGCTACACCTTC. It encodes CASSPKTSTYGYTF.

This clonotype was seen only a few times. The V call is TRBV4-2, the J call TRBJ2-5; maybe TRBD1 (5 bases). From germline, CDR1 is LGHNA and CDR2 YNFKEQ. The CDR3 is made up of 14 amino acids. V lost 3 bases to trimming and J lost 7 bases, with 15 bases between them. CDR3 nucleotides: TGTGCCAGCAGCCACCCTAGGGGTAGGGTGACCCAGTACTTC. Amino acids: CASSHPRGRVTQYF.

This clonotype came up many times. The chain carries TRBV20-1 and TRBJ2-7; 8 bases line up with TRBD2. V gave up 5 bases and J gave up 3 bases; unmatched junction bases: 9. The CDR3 runs 14 residues. Germline loops: CDR1 DFQATT, CDR2 SNEGSKA (reference sequence). The CDR3 nucleotides read TGCAGTGCTGAGGGACTAGAAAACGACTACGAGCAGTACTTC. This translates into CSAEGLENDYEQYF.

This clonotype showed up many times. The chain employs TRBV12-3 or TRBV12-4 and TRBJ2-5, with TRBD2 matching over 14 bases. The CDR3 extends over 17 amino acids. The V gene end was trimmed by 3 bases and the J gene end by 5 bases; junction bases not matched to a gene: 8. As DNA, the CDR3 is TGTGCCAGCAGTTTCCTCTCGGGACTAGCGGGAGCGGAGACCCAGTACTTC. It is translated as CASSFLSGLAGAETQYF.

This clonotype was seen repeatedly, ten times or more. The genes are TRBV7-2 and TRBJ2-3, with a possible D match to TRBD2 (6 bases). The CDR3 has 16 residues. V was pared by 7 bases and J by 0 bases, with 17 bases between. Germline-derived CDR1 and CDR2 are SGHTA and FQGNSA. The chain's CDR3 is CASTSVGRGSTDTQYF. The CDR3 DNA reads TGTGCCAGCACCTCGGTTGGGCGGGGTAGCACAGATACGCAGTATTTT.

This clonotype occurred many times. The V gene is TRBV29-1, the J gene TRBJ2-7, with D perhaps given as TRBD1 or TRBD2 (5 bases each). V was cut by 5 bases and J by 3 bases, with 11 bases left in between. The CDR3 spans 12 residues. Germline CDR1 and CDR2: SQVTM and ANQGSEA. DNA of the CDR3: TGCAGCGTTTCCGGGGCCAGCTACGAGCAGTACTTC. Translation: CSVSGASYEQYF.

This clonotype turned up a few times. This chain uses TRBV20-1 with TRBJ1-5; 8 bases are shared with TRBD1. The CDR3 is 13 amino acids. The germline V gene has CDR1 DFQATT and CDR2 SNEGSKA (reference sequence). J gave up 2 bases and V 6 bases, and 3 bases lay outside the gene matches. In DNA form, the CDR3 reads TGCAGTGCCGCGGACAGGGGCAATCAGCCCCAGCATTTT. It specifies CSAADRGNQPQHF.

The rearrangement links TRBV12-3 or TRBV12-4 to TRBJ1-6; 9 positions match TRBD1. This CDR3 is built from 14 residues. Losses at the gene ends were 6 bases for V and 8 bases for J; bases not matched to a gene: 5. The CDR3 DNA reads as TGTGCCAGCAGCCTAACAGGGGGCGATTCACCCCTCCACTTT. Encoded protein: CASSLTGGDSPLHF.

The V call is TRBV4-2, the J call TRBJ2-7; tentatively, D is TRBD2 (6 bases). This CDR3 region has 15 residues. Trimming stripped 0 bases from V and 0 bases from J, with 9 bases between. Germline CDR1 reads LGHNA; CDR2 reads YNFKEQ. The CDR3 nucleotides are TGTGCCAGCAGCCAAGATTACGGGAGCTCCTACGAGCAGTACTTC. Its translation is CASSQDYGSSYEQYF.

In this sample, this clonotype turned up many times. The chain uses TRBV27 and TRBJ1-5, with TRBD1 as a possible D gene (6 bases). Germline CDR1 and CDR2: MNHEY and SMNVEV (reference sequence). V gave up 6 bases and J gave up 7 bases, with 16 bases separating them. The CDR3 extends over 14 amino acids. The CDR3 sequence is CASSPRGAIQPQHF. Written as DNA, the CDR3 is TGTGCCAGCAGCCCCCGGGGGGCCATCCAGCCCCAGCATTTT.

This chain links TRBV20-1 with TRBJ2-7; possible D gene TRBD2, 6 bases. The V end was cut by 6 bases, the J end by 2 bases, with 20 bases between. This CDR3 has 15 amino acids. CDR1 is DFQATT, CDR2 SNEGSKA, per germline (reference sequence). The CDR3 region has the DNA TGCAGTGCCATAGGTTATGGGACTCAGACCTACGAGCAGTACTTC. Protein sequence: CSAIGYGTQTYEQYF.